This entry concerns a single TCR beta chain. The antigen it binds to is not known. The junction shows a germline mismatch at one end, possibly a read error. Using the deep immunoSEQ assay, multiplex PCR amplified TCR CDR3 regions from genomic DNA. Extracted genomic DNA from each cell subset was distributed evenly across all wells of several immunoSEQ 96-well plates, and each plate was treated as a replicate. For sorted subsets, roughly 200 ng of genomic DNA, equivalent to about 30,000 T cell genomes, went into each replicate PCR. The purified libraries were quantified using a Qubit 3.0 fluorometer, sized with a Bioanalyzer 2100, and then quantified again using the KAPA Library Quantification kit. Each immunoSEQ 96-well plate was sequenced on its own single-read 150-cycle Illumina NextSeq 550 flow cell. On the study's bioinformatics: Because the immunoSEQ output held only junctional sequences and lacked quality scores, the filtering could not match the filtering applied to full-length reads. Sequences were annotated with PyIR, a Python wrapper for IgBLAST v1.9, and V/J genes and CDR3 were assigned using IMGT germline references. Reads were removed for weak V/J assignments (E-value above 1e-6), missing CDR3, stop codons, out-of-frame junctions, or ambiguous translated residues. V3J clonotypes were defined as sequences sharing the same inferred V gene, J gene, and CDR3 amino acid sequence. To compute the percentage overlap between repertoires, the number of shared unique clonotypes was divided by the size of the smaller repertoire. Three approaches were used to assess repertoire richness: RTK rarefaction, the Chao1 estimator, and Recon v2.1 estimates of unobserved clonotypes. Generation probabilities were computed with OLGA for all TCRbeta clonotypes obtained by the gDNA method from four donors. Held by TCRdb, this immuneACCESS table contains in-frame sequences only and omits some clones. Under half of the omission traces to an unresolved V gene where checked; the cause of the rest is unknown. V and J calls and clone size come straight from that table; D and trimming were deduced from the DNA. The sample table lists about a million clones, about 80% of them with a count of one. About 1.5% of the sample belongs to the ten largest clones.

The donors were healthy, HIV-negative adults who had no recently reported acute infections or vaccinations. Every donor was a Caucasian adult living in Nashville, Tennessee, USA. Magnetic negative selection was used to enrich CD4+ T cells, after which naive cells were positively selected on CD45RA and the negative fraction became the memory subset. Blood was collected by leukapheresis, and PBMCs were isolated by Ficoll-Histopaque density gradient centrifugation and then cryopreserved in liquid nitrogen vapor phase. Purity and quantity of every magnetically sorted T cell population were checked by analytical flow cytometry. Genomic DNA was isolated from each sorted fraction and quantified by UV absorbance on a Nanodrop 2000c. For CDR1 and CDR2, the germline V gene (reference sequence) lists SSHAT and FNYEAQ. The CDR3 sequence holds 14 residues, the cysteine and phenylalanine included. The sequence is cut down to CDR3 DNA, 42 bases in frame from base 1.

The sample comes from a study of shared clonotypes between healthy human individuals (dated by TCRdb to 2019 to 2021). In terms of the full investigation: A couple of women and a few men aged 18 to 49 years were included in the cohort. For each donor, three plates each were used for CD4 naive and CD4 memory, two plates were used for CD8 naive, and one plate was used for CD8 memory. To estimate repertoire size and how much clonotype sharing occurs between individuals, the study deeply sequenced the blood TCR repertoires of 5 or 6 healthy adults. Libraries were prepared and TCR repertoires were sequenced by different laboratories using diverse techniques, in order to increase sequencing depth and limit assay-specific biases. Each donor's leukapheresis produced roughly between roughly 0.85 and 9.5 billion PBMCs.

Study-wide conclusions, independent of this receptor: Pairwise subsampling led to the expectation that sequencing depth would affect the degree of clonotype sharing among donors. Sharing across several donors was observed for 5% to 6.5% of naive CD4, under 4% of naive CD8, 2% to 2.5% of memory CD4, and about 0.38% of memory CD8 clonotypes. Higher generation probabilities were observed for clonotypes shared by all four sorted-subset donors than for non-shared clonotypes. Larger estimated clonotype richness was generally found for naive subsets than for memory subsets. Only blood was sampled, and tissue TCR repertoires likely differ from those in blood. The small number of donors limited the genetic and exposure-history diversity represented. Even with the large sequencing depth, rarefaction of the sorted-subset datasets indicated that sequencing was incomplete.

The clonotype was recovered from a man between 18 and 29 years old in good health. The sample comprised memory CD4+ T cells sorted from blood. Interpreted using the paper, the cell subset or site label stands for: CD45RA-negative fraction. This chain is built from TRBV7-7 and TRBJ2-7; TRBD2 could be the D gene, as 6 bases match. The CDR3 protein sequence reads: CASSPSGQAYEQYF. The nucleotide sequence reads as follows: TGTGCTAGCAGCCCCAGCGGGCAGGCCTACGAGCAGTACTTC.